Listed below are T cell receptor beta chains from one sample, sequenced in a study of cytomegalovirus exposure and HLA in healthy donors. The protocol was immunoSEQ multiplex PCR, while the TCRdb copy is restricted to in-frame clones and leaves out a portion. The table has about 120,000 clones, 55% to 75% seen once. The specimen was PBMCs. The receptors were sampled from a woman aged 35 to 49 in good health and CMV-seropositive. Both conserved end residues are part of each CDR3. Each record gives: J gene, D gene, V gene, clone size, CDR3 DNA, CDR3 protein. D genes are given only for firm matches. Only part of the rows carry a size: once, few, many, or a class if the clone is expanded.

>TRBJ2-7|TRBD2|TRBV11-2|-
TGTGCCAGCAGCTTGACTAGCGGGAGGGCCAATCACGAGCAGTACTTC
CASSLTSGRANHEQYF
>TRBJ2-5|-|TRBV18|few
TGTGCCAGCTCACCTTCGCCGGGGACACAAGAGACCCAGTACTTC
CASSPSPGTQETQYF
>TRBJ1-2|TRBD1|TRBV27|few
TGTGCCAGCAGTACCCTGAACAGGGGCATCTATGGCTACACCTTC
CASSTLNRGIYGYTF
>TRBJ2-7|-|TRBV5-1|-
TGCGCCAGCTATACGAGCTCCTACGAGCAGTACTTC
CASYTSSYEQYF
>TRBJ1-2|TRBD1|TRBV6-4|few
TGTGCCAGCAGTGAATGGGACAGGGGGAAGTATGGCTACCCCTTC
CASSEWDRGKYGYPF
>TRBJ2-5|-|TRBV14|-
TGTGCCAGCAGCCAGTGGAGGACAGGAGGGGAGACCCAGTACTTC
CASSQWRTGGETQYF
>TRBJ1-2|TRBD1|TRBV7-9|-
TGTGCCAGCAGCTCGGTGGACAGGAGCGAGGTGTGGGGCTACACCTTC
CASSSVDRSEVWGYTF
>TRBJ1-2|TRBD1|TRBV30|-
TGTGCCTGGAGGCCGGGGACAGCCAATCGCGATGGCTACACCTTC
CAWRPGTANRDGYTF
>TRBJ1-3|-|TRBV14|-
TGTGCCAGCAGCCAAACCCGGACAGTTGGAAACACCATATATTTT
CASSQTRTVGNTIYF
>TRBJ2-7|TRBD1|TRBV10-3|-
TGTGCCACCTTCCCATTAAAAGGGACAGGGCCCGTCTCTGGCGAGCAGTACTTC
CATFPLKGTGPVSGEQYF
>TRBJ2-5|TRBD1|TRBV4-1|-
TGCGCCAGCACCCCAGGTCCGGGGACAGGAGAAGAGACCCAGTACTTC
CASTPGPGTGEETQYF
>TRBJ1-4|TRBD1|TRBV6-1|-
TGTGCCAGCAGTGAAGGGACAGGTTTTGAAAAACTGTTTTTT
CASSEGTGFEKLFF
>TRBJ2-7|TRBD2|TRBV5-4|-
TGTGCCAGCAGCTTGGAACTAGCGGGTATGGAGGGGTCCCACGAGCAGTACTTC
CASSLELAGMEGSHEQYF
>TRBJ1-1|TRBD1|TRBV7-9|-
TGTGCCAGCCTAGACAGGGGAGGGCTGAACACTGAAGCTTTCTTT
CASLDRGGLNTEAFF
>TRBJ2-3|-|TRBV18|-
TGTGCCAGCTCACCACCAGCTCTTCCAGATACGCAGTATTTT
CASSPPALPDTQYF
>TRBJ2-1|-|TRBV6-5|-
TGTGCCAGCAGTCCTCGAAGGAGAGTCAATGAGCAGTTCTTC
CASSPRRRVNEQFF
>TRBJ1-2|TRBD1|TRBV5-1|-
TGCGCCAGCAGCTTGGGTTCCCAGGGGGTCTATGGCTACACCTTC
CASSLGSQGVYGYTF
>TRBJ2-7|TRBD1|TRBV28|-
TGTGCCATCAAACGGGACAGTCACTACGAGCAGTACTTC
CAIKRDSHYEQYF
>TRBJ1-2|TRBD1|TRBV27|-
TGTGCCAGCAGTTTGGGACAGGACTGGGGCTACACCTTC
CASSLGQDWGYTF
>TRBJ1-1|TRBD1|TRBV6-1|-
TGTGCCAGCAGGGGACAGCTGAACACTGAAGCTTTCTTT
CASRGQLNTEAFF
>TRBJ1-1|-|TRBV2|-
TGTGCCAGCATCGAGGGGGAGAGGTGGGGCACTGAAGCTTTCTTT
CASIEGERWGTEAFF
>TRBJ2-5|TRBD1|TRBV4-2|-
TGTGCCAGCAGCCAAGTTCCCCAGGGGGCTCAAGAGACCCAGTACTTC
CASSQVPQGAQETQYF
>TRBJ2-7|-|TRBV27|-
TGTGCCAGCAGTTGGCGGAGTACCTACGAGCAGTACTTC
CASSWRSTYEQYF
>TRBJ2-3|-|TRBV7-3|-
TGTGCCAGCAGCCCCTGGGCGCCGGATCGCACAGATACGCAGTATTTT
CASSPWAPDRTDTQYF
>TRBJ2-5|TRBD1|TRBV10-3|-
TGTGCCATCAGTGAGTCAGTCCTGGGACAGGGATCGGAGGAGACCCAGTACTTC
CAISESVLGQGSEETQYF
>TRBJ1-5|-|TRBV28|few
TGTGCCAGCAGTTTAGTACAGGGTGGTCAGCCCCAGCATTTT
CASSLVQGGQPQHF
>TRBJ1-1|-|TRBV27|-
TGTGCCAGCAGTTTAGGGGGCTTAAGGAACACTGAAGCTTTCTTT
CASSLGGLRNTEAFF
>TRBJ2-1|TRBD2|TRBV28|-
TGTGCCAGCAGCGGTACTAGCGGGACTTACAGGAGCTCCTACAATGAGCAGTTCTTC
CASSGTSGTYRSSYNEQFF
>TRBJ2-7|TRBD1|TRBV7-3|-
TGTGCCAGCAGCTTTGACAGGGGGTGGGAGCAGTACTTC
CASSFDRGWEQYF
>TRBJ1-6|TRBD1|TRBV4-3|-
TGCGCCAGCAGCCAATACGCGACAGGGGTCAGGTCACCCCTCCACTTT
CASSQYATGVRSPLHF
>TRBJ1-2|-|TRBV6-5|-
TGTGCCAGCAGTTATGGGGGGGAGAGGGGCTACACCTTC
CASSYGGERGYTF
>TRBJ1-1|-|TRBV6-4|few
TGTGCCAGCAGTGAATATATGAACACTGAAGCTTTCTTT
CASSEYMNTEAFF
>TRBJ2-2|TRBD2|TRBV7-2|-
TGTGCCAGCAGCTTAGAGCCGGGACTAGCTGGCGGGGAGCTGTTTTTT
CASSLEPGLAGGELFF
>TRBJ2-1|-|TRBV6-5|-
TGTGCCAGCAGTTACTCCCGGGGTACTTACAATGAGCAGTTCTTC
CASSYSRGTYNEQFF
>TRBJ2-7|TRBD2|TRBV6-5|few
TGTGCCAGCAGAGAAACTAGCGGCCGTGTCGTCGAGCAGTACTTC
CASRETSGRVVEQYF
>TRBJ2-7|TRBD1|TRBV19|-
TGTGCCTCGAGGGGGCCAGGCCTATCCTCCTACGAGCAGTACTTC
CASRGPGLSSYEQYF
>TRBJ2-7|-|TRBV19|-
TGTGCCAGTAGTGGAAAGGCGGGATTCTCCTACGAGCAGTACTTC
CASSGKAGFSYEQYF
>TRBJ2-3|-|TRBV5-1|-
TGCGCCAGCAGCAGCGGGACATTAGGAGATACGCAGTATTTT
CASSSGTLGDTQYF
>TRBJ1-5|-|TRBV25-1|-
TGTGCCAGCAGTGAACAGGGTGGGAATCAGCCCCAGCATTTT
CASSEQGGNQPQHF
>TRBJ2-7|-|TRBV29-1|few
TGCAGCGTTGGGGAGGTTCGCTACGAGCAGTACTTC
CSVGEVRYEQYF
>TRBJ2-7|TRBD2|TRBV11-1|-
TGTGCCAGCAGCTTCGGGACTAGCGGGCACGAGCAGTACTTC
CASSFGTSGHEQYF
>TRBJ2-3|TRBD2|TRBV4-1|-
TGCGCCAGCAGCCAAGAGGGACTAGCGGGAGTCACAGATACGCAGTATTTT
CASSQEGLAGVTDTQYF
>TRBJ2-1|TRBD2|TRBV19|-
TGTGCCAGTAGTATTAGTCTGGCGACTAGCGGCTACAATGAGCAGTTCTTC
CASSISLATSGYNEQFF
>TRBJ2-7|TRBD1|TRBV11-3|-
TGTGCCAGCAGCTCCGGGACAGGAGACAGAAGACGGTACTTC
CASSSGTGDRRRYF
>TRBJ2-1|TRBD2|TRBV10-3|-
TGTGCCATCAGTGAGTATGCTAGCGGGAGCTACAATGAGCAGTTCTTC
CAISEYASGSYNEQFF
>TRBJ2-1|TRBD1|TRBV6-1|-
TGTGCCAGCAGTGCTGGCAGGGACAGGGCCTACAATGAGCAGTTCTTC
CASSAGRDRAYNEQFF
>TRBJ1-4|-|TRBV4-1|-
TGCGCCAGCAGCCAAGAGGGGGCGCAGAATAATGAAAAACTGTTTTTT
CASSQEGAQNNEKLFF
>TRBJ2-5|TRBD2|TRBV18|-
TGTGCCAGCTCACCAGGGGCTAGCGGGGCAGAGAAAGAGACCCAGTACTTC
CASSPGASGAEKETQYF
>TRBJ2-7|TRBD2|TRBV5-1|-
TGCGCCAGCAGCCATGGACTAGCGGGAATCCCCTACGAGCAGTACTTC
CASSHGLAGIPYEQYF
>TRBJ1-4|-|TRBV10-3|-
TGTGCCATCAGTGAGTCGATGGGGCGTAAGACTAATGAAAAACTGTTTTTT
CAISESMGRKTNEKLFF
>TRBJ2-1|-|TRBV9|-
TGTGCCAGCAGCGTAGCTAGCATATCGGTCGTCCGAGAAGATGAGCAGTTCTTC
CASSVASISVVREDEQFF
>TRBJ2-5|-|TRBV7-9|-
TGTTCCAGCAGCCACTCCCAAGAGACCCAGTACTTC
CSSSHSQETQYF
>TRBJ2-7|TRBD2|TRBV5-8|-
TGTGCCAGCAGCTACCGCGGGACTAGCCTAAACTACGAGCAGTACTTC
CASSYRGTSLNYEQYF
>TRBJ2-2|-|TRBV28|few
TGTGCCAGCGGGGGGTTCGAAACCGGGGAGCTGTTTTTT
CASGGFETGELFF
>TRBJ2-3|TRBD2|TRBV10-3|-
TGTGCCATCAGTGAGTCGGGACTAGAAGCAGATACGCAGTATTTT
CAISESGLEADTQYF